This T cell receptor beta chain was identified in a study of T cells in Graves' hyperthyroidism and ophthalmopathy. Regarding the study as a whole: Clonotypes that were expanded in thyroid above 0.001 mostly appeared in blood too.

The CDR3 is made up of 15 amino acids. Germline CDR1 reads KGHSH; CDR2 reads LQKENI. J lost 2 bases, V lost 3 bases, and 2 bases had no gene match. Using RNA transcripts as the source, TCR beta CDR3 regions were amplified. The primer set for the first-round RT-PCR of the TCR CDR3 was HTBI. From the multiplex PCR reads, TCRdb called clonotypes with MiXCR, one entry per CDR3 protein. The table lists around 110,000 distinct CDR3 sequences, 16% of them singletons, with 35% to 45% in the top ten. Comments on this clonotype: Its antigen remains unidentified.

Source material: blood. V is TRBV18 and J is TRBJ2-7; 12 bases agree with TRBD2. This receptor was obtained from a woman aged 45-65 years with Graves' hyperthyroidism. CDR3 nucleotides: TGTGCCAGCTCACCGACTAGCGGGAGCCCCTACGAGCAGTACTTC. It yields the protein CASSPTSGSPYEQYF.